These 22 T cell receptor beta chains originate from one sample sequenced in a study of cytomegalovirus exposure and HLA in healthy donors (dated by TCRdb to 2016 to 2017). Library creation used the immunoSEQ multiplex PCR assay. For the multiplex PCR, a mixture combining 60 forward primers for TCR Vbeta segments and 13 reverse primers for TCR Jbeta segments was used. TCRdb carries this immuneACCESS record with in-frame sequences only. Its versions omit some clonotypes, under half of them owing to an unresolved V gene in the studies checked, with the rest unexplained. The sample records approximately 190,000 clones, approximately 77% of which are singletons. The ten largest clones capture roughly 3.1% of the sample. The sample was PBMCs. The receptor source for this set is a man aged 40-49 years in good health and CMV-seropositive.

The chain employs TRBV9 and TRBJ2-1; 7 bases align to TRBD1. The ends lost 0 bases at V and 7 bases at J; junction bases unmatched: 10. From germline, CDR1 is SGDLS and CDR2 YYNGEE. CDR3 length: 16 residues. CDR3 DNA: TGTGCCAGCAGCGTAGCCGTAAGGACAGGCGGGAATGAGCAGTTCTTC. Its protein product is CASSVAVRTGGNEQFF.

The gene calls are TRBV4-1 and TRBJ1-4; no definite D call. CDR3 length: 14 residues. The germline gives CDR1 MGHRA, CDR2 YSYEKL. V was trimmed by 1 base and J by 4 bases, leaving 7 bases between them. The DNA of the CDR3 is TGCGCCAGCAGCCAAGCACACAATAATGAAAAACTGTTTTTT. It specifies CASSQAHNNEKLFF.

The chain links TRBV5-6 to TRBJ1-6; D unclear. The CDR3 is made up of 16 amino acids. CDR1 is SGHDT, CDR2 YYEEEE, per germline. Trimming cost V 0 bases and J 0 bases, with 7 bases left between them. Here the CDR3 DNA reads TGTGCCAGCAGCTTGGGCGGGAGCTCCTATAATTCACCCCTCCACTTT. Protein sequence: CASSLGGSSYNSPLHF. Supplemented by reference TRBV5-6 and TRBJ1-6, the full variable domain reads DAGVTQSPTHLIKTRGQQVTLRCSPKSGHDTVSWYQQALGQGPQFIFQYYEEEERQRGNFPDRFSGHQFPNYSSELNVNALLLGDSALYLCASSLGGSSYNSPLHFGNGTRLTVT.

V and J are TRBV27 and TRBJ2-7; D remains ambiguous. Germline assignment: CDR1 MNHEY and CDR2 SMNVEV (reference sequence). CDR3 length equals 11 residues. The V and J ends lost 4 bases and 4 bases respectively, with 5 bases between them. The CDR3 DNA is TGTGCCAGCAGTTCTAGTTACGAGCAGTACTTC. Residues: CASSSSYEQYF.

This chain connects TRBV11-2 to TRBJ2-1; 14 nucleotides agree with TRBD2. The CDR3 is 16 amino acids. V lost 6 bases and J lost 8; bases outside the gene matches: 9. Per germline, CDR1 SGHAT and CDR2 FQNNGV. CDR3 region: CASRLRLAGGRYEQFF. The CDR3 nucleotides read TGTGCCAGCAGGTTACGACTAGCGGGAGGGCGGTATGAGCAGTTCTTC.

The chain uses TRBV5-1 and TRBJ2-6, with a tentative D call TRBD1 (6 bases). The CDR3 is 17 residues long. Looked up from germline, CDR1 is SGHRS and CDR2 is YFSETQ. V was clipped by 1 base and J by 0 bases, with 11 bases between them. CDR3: CASSLRGQSSGANVLTF. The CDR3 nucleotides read TGCGCCAGCAGCTTGCGAGGACAGAGCTCTGGGGCCAACGTCCTGACTTTC.

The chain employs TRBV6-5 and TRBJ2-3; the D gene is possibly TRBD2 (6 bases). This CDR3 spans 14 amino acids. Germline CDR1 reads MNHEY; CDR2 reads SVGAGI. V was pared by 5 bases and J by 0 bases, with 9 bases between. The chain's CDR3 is CASSPGTSTDTQYF. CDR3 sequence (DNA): TGTGCCAGCAGTCCCGGGACTAGCACAGATACGCAGTATTTT.

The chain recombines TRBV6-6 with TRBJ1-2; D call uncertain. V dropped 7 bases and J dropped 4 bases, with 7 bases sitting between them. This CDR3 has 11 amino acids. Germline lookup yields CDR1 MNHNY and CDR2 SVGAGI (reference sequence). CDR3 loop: CASTPGYGYTF. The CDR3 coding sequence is TGTGCCAGCACCCCAGGCTATGGCTACACCTTC.

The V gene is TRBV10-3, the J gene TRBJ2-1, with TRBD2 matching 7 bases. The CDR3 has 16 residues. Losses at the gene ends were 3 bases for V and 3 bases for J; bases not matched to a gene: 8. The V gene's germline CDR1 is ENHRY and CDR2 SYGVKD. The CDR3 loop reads CAISEEPPGGYNEQFF. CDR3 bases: TGTGCCATCAGTGAAGAACCTCCGGGAGGCTACAATGAGCAGTTCTTC.

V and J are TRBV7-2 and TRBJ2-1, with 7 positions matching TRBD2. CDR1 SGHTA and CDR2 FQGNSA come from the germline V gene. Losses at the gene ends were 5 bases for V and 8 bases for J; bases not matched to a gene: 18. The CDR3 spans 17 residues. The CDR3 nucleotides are TGTGCCAGCAGCCCTCGACGGGCTAGCGGAACCCGTGATGAGCAGTTCTTC. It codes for CASSPRRASGTRDEQFF.

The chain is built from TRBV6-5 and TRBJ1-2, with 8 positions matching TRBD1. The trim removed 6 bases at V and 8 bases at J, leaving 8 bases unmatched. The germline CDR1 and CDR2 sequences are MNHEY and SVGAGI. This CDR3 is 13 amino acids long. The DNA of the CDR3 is TGTGCCAGCAGACCGGACAGGGTTGGGGGCTACACCTTC. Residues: CASRPDRVGGYTF.

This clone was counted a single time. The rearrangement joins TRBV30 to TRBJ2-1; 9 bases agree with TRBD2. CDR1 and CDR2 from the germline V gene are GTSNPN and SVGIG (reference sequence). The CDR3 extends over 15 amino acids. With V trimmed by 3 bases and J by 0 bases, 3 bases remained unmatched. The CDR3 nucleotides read TGTGCCTGGAGGGATAGCGGGAGCTCCTACAATGAGCAGTTCTTC. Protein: CAWRDSGSSYNEQFF.

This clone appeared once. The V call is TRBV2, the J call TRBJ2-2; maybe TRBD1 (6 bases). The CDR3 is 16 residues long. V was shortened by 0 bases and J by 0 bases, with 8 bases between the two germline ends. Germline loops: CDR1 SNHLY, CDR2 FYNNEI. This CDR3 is CASSEARTANTGELFF. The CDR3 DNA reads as TGTGCCAGCAGTGAAGCTAGGACAGCGAACACCGGGGAGCTGTTTTTT.

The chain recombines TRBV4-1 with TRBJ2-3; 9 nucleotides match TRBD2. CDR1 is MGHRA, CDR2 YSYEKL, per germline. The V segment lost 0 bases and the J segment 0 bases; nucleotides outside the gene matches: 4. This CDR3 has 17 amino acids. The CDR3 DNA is TGCGCCAGCAGCCAAGAAGGCGGGGGGGGAAGCACAGATACGCAGTATTTT. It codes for CASSQEGGGGSTDTQYF.

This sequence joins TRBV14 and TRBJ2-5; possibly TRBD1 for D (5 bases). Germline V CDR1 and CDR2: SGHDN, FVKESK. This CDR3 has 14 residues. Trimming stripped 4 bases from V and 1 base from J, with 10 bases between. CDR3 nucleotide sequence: TGTGCCAGCAGCCCCGACAGCATCCAAGAGACCCAGTACTTC. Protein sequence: CASSPDSIQETQYF.

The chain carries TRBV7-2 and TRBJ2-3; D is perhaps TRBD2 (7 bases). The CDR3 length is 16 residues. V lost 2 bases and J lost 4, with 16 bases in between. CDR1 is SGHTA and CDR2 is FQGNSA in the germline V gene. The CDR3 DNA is TGTGCCAGCAGCTTAACTATAGGAGGGGGGGCAGATACGCAGTATTTT. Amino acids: CASSLTIGGGADTQYF.

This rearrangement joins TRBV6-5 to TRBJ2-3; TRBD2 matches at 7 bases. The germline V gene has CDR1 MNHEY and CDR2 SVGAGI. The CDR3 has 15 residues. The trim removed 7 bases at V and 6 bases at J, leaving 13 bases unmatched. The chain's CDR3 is CASTPTSYSGDTQYF. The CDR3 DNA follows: TGTGCCAGCACTCCGACTAGCTATTCAGGTGATACGCAGTATTTT.

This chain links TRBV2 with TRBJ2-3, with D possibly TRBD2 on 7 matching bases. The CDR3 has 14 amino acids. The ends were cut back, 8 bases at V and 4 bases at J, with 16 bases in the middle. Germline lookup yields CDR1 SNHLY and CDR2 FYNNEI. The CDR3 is CASPKGGMPDTQYF. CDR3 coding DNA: TGTGCCAGCCCCAAGGGGGGGATGCCAGATACGCAGTATTTT.

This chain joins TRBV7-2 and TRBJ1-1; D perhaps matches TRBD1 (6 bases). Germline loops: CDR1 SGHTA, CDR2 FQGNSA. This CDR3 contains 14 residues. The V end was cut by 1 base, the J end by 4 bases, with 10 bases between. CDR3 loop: CASSLGGGPTEAFF. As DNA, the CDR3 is TGTGCCAGCAGCTTAGGGGGGGGCCCCACTGAAGCTTTCTTT. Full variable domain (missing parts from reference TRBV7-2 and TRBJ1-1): GAGVSQSPSNKVTEKGKDVELRCDPISGHTALYWYRQSLGQGLEFLIYFQGNSAPDKSGLPSDRFSAERTGGSVSTLTIQRTQQEDSAVYLCASSLGGGPTEAFFGQGTRLTVV.

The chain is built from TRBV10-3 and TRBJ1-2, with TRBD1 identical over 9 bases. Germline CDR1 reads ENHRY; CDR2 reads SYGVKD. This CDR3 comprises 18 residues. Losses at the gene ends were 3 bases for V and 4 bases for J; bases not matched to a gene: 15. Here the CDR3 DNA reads TGTGCCATCAGTGAACAAACAGGGGGCTTTCATCGCACCTATGGCTACACCTTC. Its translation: CAISEQTGGFHRTYGYTF.

CDR3 region: CASSPGTGGYNEQFF. In DNA, the CDR3 is TGCGCCAGCAGCCCCGGGACAGGGGGCTACAATGAGCAGTTCTTC. The V call is TRBV4-1, the J call TRBJ2-1, with 11 nucleotides matching TRBD1. The CDR3 runs to 15 residues. The germline V gene encodes CDR1 MGHRA and CDR2 YSYEKL. V lost 4 bases and J lost 3; bases outside the gene matches: 2.

The CDR3 DNA reads as TGTGCCAGTGCTGACAGGGGCCTGGGAGCTTTCTTT. Protein sequence: CASADRGLGAFF. The V gene is TRBV6-5, the J gene TRBJ1-1; 8 bases agree with TRBD1. From germline, CDR1 is MNHEY and CDR2 SVGAGI. Trimming took 9 bases from V and 10 from J; bases not matched to a gene: 10. This CDR3 has 12 amino acids.